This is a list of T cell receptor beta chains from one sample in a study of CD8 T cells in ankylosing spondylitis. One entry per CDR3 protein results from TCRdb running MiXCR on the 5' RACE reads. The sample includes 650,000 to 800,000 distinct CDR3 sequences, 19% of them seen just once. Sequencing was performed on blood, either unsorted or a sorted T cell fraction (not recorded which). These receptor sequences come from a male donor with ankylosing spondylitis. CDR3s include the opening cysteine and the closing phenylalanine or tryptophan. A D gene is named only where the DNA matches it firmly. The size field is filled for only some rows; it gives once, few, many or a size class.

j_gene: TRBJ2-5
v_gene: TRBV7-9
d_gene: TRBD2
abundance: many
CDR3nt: TGTGCCAGCAGCCGAACTAGCGGCCAAGAGACCCAGTACTTC
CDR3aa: CASSRTSGQETQYF

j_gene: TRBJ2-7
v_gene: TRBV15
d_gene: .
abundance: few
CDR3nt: TGTGCCACCAGCAGGGAACCGATCAGCGAGCAGTACTTC
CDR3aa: CATSREPISEQYF

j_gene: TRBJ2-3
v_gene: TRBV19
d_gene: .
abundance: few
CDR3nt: TGTGCCAGTAGTACCGGACAAGAGCTTTCTAATACGCAGTATTTT
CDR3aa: CASSTGQELSNTQYF

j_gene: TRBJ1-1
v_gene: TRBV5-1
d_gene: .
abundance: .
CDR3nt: TGCGCCAGCAGCTTCGGACAGAGGGTAAACACTGAAGCTTTCTTT
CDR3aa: CASSFGQRVNTEAFF

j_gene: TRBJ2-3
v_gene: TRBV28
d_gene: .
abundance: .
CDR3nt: TGTGCCAGCAGTAACCCCGACAGGACAGATACGCAGTATTTT
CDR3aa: CASSNPDRTDTQYF

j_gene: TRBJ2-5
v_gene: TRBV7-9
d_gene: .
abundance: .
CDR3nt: TGTGCCAGCAGCCTAAGACGGGGTTCGGAGACCCAGTACTTC
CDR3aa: CASSLRRGSETQYF

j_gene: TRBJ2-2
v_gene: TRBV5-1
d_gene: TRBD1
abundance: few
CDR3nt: TGCGCCAGCCGCCCTTCGATCTCTGGACAGGTAGTCACCGGGGAGCTGTTTTTT
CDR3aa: CASRPSISGQVVTGELFF

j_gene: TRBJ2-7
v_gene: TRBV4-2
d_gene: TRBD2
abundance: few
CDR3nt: TGTGCCAGCAGACAGGGACTAGCGGGAATGTACGAGCAGTACTTC
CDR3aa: CASRQGLAGMYEQYF

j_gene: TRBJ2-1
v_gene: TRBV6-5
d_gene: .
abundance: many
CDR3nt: TGTGCCAGCAGTTACCGCACTGGGACTAATGAGCAGTTCTTC
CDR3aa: CASSYRTGTNEQFF

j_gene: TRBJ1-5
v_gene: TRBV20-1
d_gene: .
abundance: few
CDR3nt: TGCAGTGCTTTACCGGGACCCGGCAATCAGCCCCAGCATTTT
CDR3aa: CSALPGPGNQPQHF

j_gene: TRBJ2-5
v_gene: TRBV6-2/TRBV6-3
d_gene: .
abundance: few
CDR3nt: TGTGCCAGCAGTCCCCTCGTGCGAATAGCTAATCAAGAGACCCAGTACTTC
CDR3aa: CASSPLVRIANQETQYF

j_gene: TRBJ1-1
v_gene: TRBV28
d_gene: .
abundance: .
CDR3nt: TGTGCCAGCCGCGGCGGACCGTTGGGGACAACTGAAGCTTTCTTT
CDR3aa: CASRGGPLGTTEAFF

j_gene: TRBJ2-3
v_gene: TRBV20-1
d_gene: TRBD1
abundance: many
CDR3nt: TGCAGTGCTAGAGATCTCATTACAGGGGGCGCGTCGACAGATACGCAGTATTTT
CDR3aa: CSARDLITGGASTDTQYF

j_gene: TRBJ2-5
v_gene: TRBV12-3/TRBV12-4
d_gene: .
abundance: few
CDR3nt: TGTGCCAGCAGTCCGCGCTATGGAACACAGGGTTTTGAGACCCAGTACTTC
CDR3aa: CASSPRYGTQGFETQYF

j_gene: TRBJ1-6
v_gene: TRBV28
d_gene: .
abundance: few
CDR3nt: TGTGCCAGCAGTTTAACTGGACAAGAGTATAATTCACCCCTCCACTTT
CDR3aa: CASSLTGQEYNSPLHF

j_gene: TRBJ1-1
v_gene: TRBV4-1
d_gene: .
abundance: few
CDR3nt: TGCGCCAGCAGCCCGGGACCGAGGACTACTGAAGCTTTCTTT
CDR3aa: CASSPGPRTTEAFF

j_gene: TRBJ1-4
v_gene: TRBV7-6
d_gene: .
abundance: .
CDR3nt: TGTGCCAGCAGCTTAGTACCGGACACTAATGAAAAACTGTTTTTT
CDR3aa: CASSLVPDTNEKLFF

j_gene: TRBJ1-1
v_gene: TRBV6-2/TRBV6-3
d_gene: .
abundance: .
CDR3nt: TGTGCCAGCAGACCCGGGGGCTTTGCGGTATTGAACACTGAAGCTTTCTTT
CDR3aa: CASRPGGFAVLNTEAFF

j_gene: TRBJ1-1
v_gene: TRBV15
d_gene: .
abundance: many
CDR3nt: TGTGCCACCAGCAGAGAACCAGCTAGCGTGAACACTGAAGCTTTCTTT
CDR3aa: CATSREPASVNTEAFF

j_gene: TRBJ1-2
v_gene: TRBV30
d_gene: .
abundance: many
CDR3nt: TGTGCCTGGAGTGTAAGGCCCCTGGAGGGCTACACCTTC
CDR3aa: CAWSVRPLEGYTF

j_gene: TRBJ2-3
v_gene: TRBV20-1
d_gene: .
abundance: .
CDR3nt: TGCAGTGCCAGCTGGCCTACAGATACGCAGTATTTT
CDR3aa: CSASWPTDTQYF

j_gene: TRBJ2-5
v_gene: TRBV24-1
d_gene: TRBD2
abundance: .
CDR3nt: TGTGCCACCAGTGGACGGGACAGCGGGGGGTCCCAAGAGACCCAGTACTTC
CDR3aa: CATSGRDSGGSQETQYF

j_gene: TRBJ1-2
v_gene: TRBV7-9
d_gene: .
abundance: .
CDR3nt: TGTGCCAGTGGACAACCAGTCTATGGCTACACCTTC
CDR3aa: CASGQPVYGYTF

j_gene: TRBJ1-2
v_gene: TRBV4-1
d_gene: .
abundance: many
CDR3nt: TGCGCCAGCAGCCAAGAGAGGGGGGCTCACTATGGCTACACCTTC
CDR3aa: CASSQERGAHYGYTF

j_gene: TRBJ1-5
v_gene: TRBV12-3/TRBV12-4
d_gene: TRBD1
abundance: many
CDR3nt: TGTGCCAGCAGTCTCAGGGGGCAGCCCCAGCATTTT
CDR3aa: CASSLRGQPQHF

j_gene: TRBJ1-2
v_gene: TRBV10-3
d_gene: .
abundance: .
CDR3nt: TGTGCCATCCAACCCGGACAGAACTATGGCTACACCTTC
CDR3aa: CAIQPGQNYGYTF

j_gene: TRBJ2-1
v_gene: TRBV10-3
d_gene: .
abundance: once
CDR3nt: TGTGCCATCAGTGTGGCTAGGGAGGATGAGCAGTTATTC
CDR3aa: CAISVAREDEQLF

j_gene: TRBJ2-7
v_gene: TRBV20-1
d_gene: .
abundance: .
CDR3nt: TGCAGTGCTAGAGATCCTCTGGGTGGCGGTTACGAGCAGTACTTC
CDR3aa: CSARDPLGGGYEQYF

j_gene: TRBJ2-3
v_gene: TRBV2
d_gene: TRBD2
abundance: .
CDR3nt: TGTGCCAGCAGTGTGCTAGCGGGAGAGGATACGCAGTATTTT
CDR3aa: CASSVLAGEDTQYF

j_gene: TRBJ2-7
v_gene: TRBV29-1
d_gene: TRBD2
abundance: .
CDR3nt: TGCAGCGTCGCCTCAGGACTAGCGGGAAGGTACGAGCAGTACTTC
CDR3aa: CSVASGLAGRYEQYF

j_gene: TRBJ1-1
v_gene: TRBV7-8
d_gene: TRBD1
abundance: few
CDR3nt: TGTGCCAGCAGCCTGAGACAGGGTCTGTTGAACACTGAAGCTTTCTTT
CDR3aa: CASSLRQGLLNTEAFF

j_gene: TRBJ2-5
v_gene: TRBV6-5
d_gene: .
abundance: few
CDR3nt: TGTGCCAGCAGTTACGGACGGTCCCAAGAGACCCAGTACTTC
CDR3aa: CASSYGRSQETQYF

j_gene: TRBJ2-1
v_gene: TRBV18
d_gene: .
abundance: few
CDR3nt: TGTGCCAGCTCTCGAGAGAGACAGAGCTCCTACAATGAGCAGTTCTTC
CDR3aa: CASSRERQSSYNEQFF

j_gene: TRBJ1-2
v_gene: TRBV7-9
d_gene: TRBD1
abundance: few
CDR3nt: TGTGCCAGCAGCATGGGACAGGACTACTATGGCTACACCTTC
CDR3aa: CASSMGQDYYGYTF

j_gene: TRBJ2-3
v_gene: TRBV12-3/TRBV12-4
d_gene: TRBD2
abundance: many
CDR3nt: TGTGCCAGCAGTTCTGGGGGCGGGAGGGGCACCACAGATACGCAGTATTTT
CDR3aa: CASSSGGGRGTTDTQYF

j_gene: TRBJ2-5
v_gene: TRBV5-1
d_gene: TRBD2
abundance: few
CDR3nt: TGCGCCAGCAGCCCAGGGACTAGGCAAGAGACCCAGTACTTC
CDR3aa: CASSPGTRQETQYF

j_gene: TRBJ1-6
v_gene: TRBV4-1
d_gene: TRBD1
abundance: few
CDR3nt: TGCGCCAGCAGCCAGGGAAGGACAGGGGATTCACCCCTCCACTTT
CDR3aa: CASSQGRTGDSPLHF

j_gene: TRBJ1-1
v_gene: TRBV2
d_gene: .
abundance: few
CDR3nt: TGTGCCAGCAGTAAGGGCCAGGGTGAAGCTTTCTTT
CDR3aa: CASSKGQGEAFF